This entry lists 10 T cell receptor beta chains sequenced from one sample in a study of T cell clones after liver transplantation. Generated by immunoSEQ multiplex PCR, the TCRdb table keeps only in-frame clones and is missing some. The table lists approximately 11,000 clones, about 71% of them singletons. Sequences were derived from CD4+ T cells from blood, sampled around 32 months after liver transplant. These receptors were taken from a human patient who received a liver transplant. Some T cells may be the graft donor's.

The chain uses TRBV5-6 and TRBJ1-1; D perhaps matches TRBD1 (5 bases). The germline V gene encodes CDR1 SGHDT and CDR2 YYEEEE. V shed 3 bases and J shed 8 bases, with 11 bases lying between them. CDR3 length: 12 residues. CDR3 protein: CASSSSGQEAFF. The DNA for the CDR3 is TGTGCCAGCAGCTCCTCGGGGCAGGAAGCTTTCTTT.

A remark on this clone: The junction differs from germline at one of its ends, possibly a read error. V gene TRBV15 combines with J gene TRBJ2-7; TRBD1 matches at 7 bases. The CDR3 has 15 residues. The germline V gene encodes CDR1 LNHNV and CDR2 YYDKDF (reference sequence). CDR3 in amino acids: CATSRLRDSSFEQYF. The CDR3 coding sequence is TGTGCCACCAGCAGGCTCCGGGACAGCTCCTTCGAGCAGTACTTC.

This rearrangement joins TRBV19 to TRBJ1-3; D not resolved. V gave up 3 bases and J gave up 4 bases, with 4 bases separating them. This CDR3 spans 12 amino acids. In germline, CDR1 is LNHDA, CDR2 SQIVND (reference sequence). The DNA of the CDR3 is TGTGCCAGTAGTATCGGCGGAAACACCATATATTTT. Translation: CASSIGGNTIYF.

The chain has TRBV19 and TRBJ1-2, with 8 bases fitting TRBD1. The CDR3 is 15 residues long. V lost 4 bases to trimming and J lost 5 bases; unmatched junction nucleotides: 9. From germline, CDR1 is LNHDA and CDR2 SQIVND (reference sequence). CDR3 loop: CASSTPDRDWYGYTF. The CDR3 bases are TGTGCCAGTAGTACCCCGGACAGGGATTGGTATGGCTACACCTTC.

In this sample, this clone turned up once. The chain joins TRBV7-2 to TRBJ1-5, with D unresolved. V shed 1 base and J shed 2 bases, with 12 bases lying between them. CDR1 and CDR2 from the germline V gene are SGHTA and FQGNSA. The CDR3 length is 16 residues. The CDR3 bases are TGTGCCAGCAGCTTAGGAGGAGACCGACGCAATCAGCCCCAGCATTTT. Its translation: CASSLGGDRRNQPQHF.

The chain employs TRBV6-1 and TRBJ2-2; 10 positions agree with TRBD2. Per germline, CDR1 MNHNS and CDR2 SASEGT. After removal of 6 bases from V and 7 bases from J, the junction contained 8 bases not matched to a gene. This CDR3 region has 15 residues. CDR3 nucleotides: TGTGCCAGCAGCCCCGGGACTAGCGAATTCGGGGAGCTGTTTTTT. Protein: CASSPGTSEFGELFF.

CDR3 DNA sequence: TGTGCCACCAGCAGAGGGGGGTGGGGAGCGCATTCCTACAATGAGCAGTTCTTC. Its translation: CATSRGGWGAHSYNEQFF. The chain employs TRBV15 and TRBJ2-1; D is possibly TRBD1 or TRBD2 (5 bases each). The germline gives CDR1 LNHNV, CDR2 YYDKDF (reference sequence). Deletions cut 1 base from V and 1 base from J, with 17 bases between. This CDR3 region has 18 residues.

V and J are TRBV7-8 and TRBJ2-7, with 9 bases that match TRBD1. The V and J ends lost 5 bases and 5 bases, in that order; junction bases with no gene match: 7. CDR3 length equals 14 residues. Germline V CDR1 and CDR2: SGHVS, FQNEAQ. CDR3 nucleotide sequence: TGTGCCAGCAGCCCTACACAGGGGGCCGACGAGCAGTACGTC. Its protein product is CASSPTQGADEQYV.

V usage is TRBV7-8 and J usage is TRBJ2-3; D not resolved. The V gene's germline CDR1 is SGHVS and CDR2 FQNEAQ. The V end was cut by 1 base, the J end by 5 bases, with 4 bases between. This CDR3 is 12 amino acids long. The CDR3 is CASSLDEDTQYF. The CDR3 region has the DNA TGTGCCAGCAGCTTAGATGAAGATACGCAGTATTTT.

This sequence joins TRBV7-6 and TRBJ2-1; D is perhaps TRBD2 (5 bases). The V and J ends lost 2 bases and 2 bases respectively, with 7 bases between them. Germline V gives CDR1 SGHVS, CDR2 FNYEAQ. CDR3 length: 14 amino acids. The CDR3 bases are TGTGCCAGCAGCTTAACGGGGACCTACAATGAGCAGTTCTTC. Translation: CASSLTGTYNEQFF.